This T cell receptor (beta chain) appears in the sequencing data of a study of vaccination and CD4 T cells after COVID-19. An Oncomine TCR Beta short-read assay was used to sequence the DNA from cultured CD4+ T cells. TCRdb ran MiXCR on the PCR reads and lists one entry per CDR3 protein. The sample contains around 11,000 distinct CDR3 sequences, around 41% of which appear only once. Regarding treatment: approximately nine-day PBMC culture with coronavirus spike peptide pools or control peptides (ViraFEST assay). There are 16 residues in the CDR3. CDR1 SGHTA and CDR2 FQGNSA come from the germline V gene. V shed 7 bases and J shed 4 bases, with 19 bases lying between them. Remarks on this clonotype: Its cognate antigen is unknown.

The source is a human donor who had recovered from COVID-19. Sequenced material: CD4+ T cells from blood, cultured in vitro, taken after SARS-CoV-2 vaccination. The chain couples TRBV7-2 to TRBJ2-2; D is perhaps TRBD1 (6 bases). The CDR3 DNA is TGTGCCAGCAACCCTAGACCAACACAGGGCACCGGGGAGCTGTTTTTT. Amino acids: CASNPRPTQGTGELFF. Together with reference TRBV7-2 and TRBJ2-2, the CDR3 gives the full variable domain: GAGVSQSPSNKVTEKGKDVELRCDPISGHTALYWYRQSLGQGLEFLIYFQGNSAPDKSGLPSDRFSAERTGGSVSTLTIQRTQQEDSAVYLCASNPRPTQGTGELFFGEGSRLTVL.